One sample yielded the 9 T cell receptor beta chains listed below, sequenced in a study of Tregs in tolerant kidney transplant recipients. The data were produced by immunoSEQ multiplex PCR, yet TCRdb's version contains in-frame clones alone and is incomplete. Of 80,000 to 90,000 clones listed, 90% to 95% are singletons. Source material: CD8+ T cells from blood. The receptor set was obtained from a human donor in good health.

V gene TRBV6-5 combines with J gene TRBJ2-2; D remains ambiguous. V gave up 2 bases and J gave up 7 bases, with 14 bases separating them. Germline-derived CDR1 and CDR2 are MNHEY and SVGAGI. CDR3 length: 15 amino acids. CDR3 in DNA: TGTGCCAGCAGTTACGCCATCGGTTTTGGCGGGGAGCTGTTTTTT. It is translated as CASSYAIGFGGELFF.

This chain connects TRBV10-1 to TRBJ2-1; the D call may be TRBD1 or TRBD2 (5 bases each). V was shortened by 8 bases and J by 0 bases, with 17 bases between the two germline ends. Germline V gene lookup returns CDR1 WNHNN and CDR2 SYGVQD (reference sequence). This CDR3 has 16 amino acids. CDR3 amino acids: CASGLGEISSYNEQFF. In DNA form, the CDR3 reads TGCGCCAGCGGCTTGGGGGAAATCAGCTCCTACAATGAGCAGTTCTTC.

The V and J genes are TRBV9 and TRBJ1-4; no definite D call. Trimming removed 3 bases from V and 0 bases from J, with 9 bases in between. The germline gives CDR1 SGDLS, CDR2 YYNGEE. This CDR3 contains 15 residues. The CDR3 sequence is CASSAHGATNEKLFF. DNA of the CDR3: TGTGCCAGCAGCGCCCACGGGGCAACTAATGAAAAACTGTTTTTT. Filled out from reference TRBV9 and TRBJ1-4, the complete variable domain reads DSGVTQTPKHLITATGQRVTLRCSPRSGDLSVYWYQQSLDQGLQFLIQYYNGEERAKGNILERFSAQQFPDLHSELNLSSLELGDSALYFCASSAHGATNEKLFFGSGTQLSVL.

This chain joins TRBV19 and TRBJ2-2; TRBD1 matches at 8 bases. The V gene's germline CDR1 is LNHDA and CDR2 SQIVND (reference sequence). The length of the CDR3 is 15 residues. V lost 1 base, J lost 4 bases, and 2 bases stayed unmatched. The CDR3 protein is CASSIGRGRTGELFF. CDR3 DNA: TGTGCCAGTAGTATAGGCAGGGGGCGCACCGGGGAGCTGTTTTTT.

The chain employs TRBV10-2 and TRBJ1-2, with 9 positions matching TRBD1. The CDR3 runs 14 residues. Losses at the gene ends were 8 bases for V and 4 bases for J; bases not matched to a gene: 8. Germline CDR1 is WSHSY and CDR2 is SAAADI. CDR3 loop: CASLPGQGGYGYTF. DNA of the CDR3: TGCGCCAGCCTCCCGGGACAGGGAGGCTATGGCTACACCTTC.

A remark on this clone: The same CDR3 also results from other DNA sequences found in this sample. The chain has TRBV11-2 and TRBJ2-7; 7 nucleotides align to TRBD2. Germline CDR1 SGHAT, CDR2 FQNNGV. The V gene end was trimmed by 0 bases and the J gene end by 6 bases; junction bases not matched to a gene: 5. The length of the CDR3 is 14 residues. The CDR3 loop is CASSLEGGGGEQYF. The CDR3 DNA is TGTGCCAGCAGCTTAGAGGGCGGGGGTGGCGAGCAGTACTTC.

CDR3 in amino acids: CASSLVARHYGYTF. The CDR3 coding sequence is TGTGCCAGCAGCTTAGTAGCCCGCCACTATGGCTACACCTTC. The chain recombines TRBV7-9 with TRBJ1-2; D gene unclear. This CDR3 has 14 amino acids. Germline V gives CDR1 SEHNR, CDR2 FQNEAQ (reference sequence). V was shortened by 1 base and J by 3 bases, with 9 bases between the two germline ends. Looking up the rest from reference TRBV7-9 and TRBJ1-2 gives the full variable domain: DTGVSQNPRHKITKRGQNVTFRCDPISEHNRLYWYRQTLGQGPEFLTYFQNEAQLEKSRLLSDRFSAERPKGSFSTLEIQRTEQGDSAMYLCASSLVARHYGYTFGSGTRLTVV.

The chain recombines TRBV27 with TRBJ2-2, with 7 bases lining up with TRBD1. V lost 2 bases to trimming and J lost 6 bases; unmatched junction nucleotides: 18. The CDR3 extends over 19 amino acids. From germline, CDR1 is MNHEY and CDR2 SMNVEV (reference sequence). The CDR3 bases are TGTGCCAGCAGTTTAGATGGAGCTAGGGGGCGGGTGAGGTCCGGGGAGCTGTTTTTT. This encodes CASSLDGARGRVRSGELFF.

The chain combines TRBV10-3 with TRBJ2-7, with 12 positions matching TRBD2. The CDR3 totals 16 residues. V was pared by 6 bases and J by 4 bases, with 10 bases of the junction left unmatched. The germline V gene encodes CDR1 ENHRY and CDR2 SYGVKD. As DNA, the CDR3 is TGTGCCATCAGAGACACTAGCGGGAGGAGCCCTTACGAGCAGTACTTC. It encodes CAIRDTSGRSPYEQYF.